This TCR beta chain came from a study of blood T cell repertoires in COVID-19. Whole-study context: COVID-19 samples, acute and convalescent, were from the United States, Italy and Spain.

Original processing notes: Quantification of nucleated cells was approximated via reference gene primer amplification. Sequencing used immunoSEQ multiplex PCR; TCRdb keeps in-frame clones, though not all of them. V and J calls plus clone size are reproduced from that table; the DNA served to infer D and trimming. The data hold around 140,000 clones, with about 87% observed a single time. Trimming took 0 bases from V and 5 from J; bases not matched to a gene: 2. This CDR3 spans 15 amino acids. Germline values: CDR1 SGHRS, CDR2 YFSETQ. The source material was peripheral blood. This TCR derives from a man aged 50 or older with active COVID-19. This chain connects TRBV5-1 to TRBJ2-1; 10 positions agree with TRBD1. CDR3 in amino acids: CASSLGDRGNNEQFF. The CDR3 DNA sequence: TGCGCCAGCAGCTTGGGGGACAGGGGAAACAATGAGCAGTTCTTC. The entire variable domain, with the rest obtained from reference TRBV5-1 and TRBJ2-1, is as follows: KAGVTQTPRYLIKTRGQQVTLSCSPISGHRSVSWYQQTPGQGLQFLFEYFSETQRNKGNFPGRFSGRQFSNSRSEMNVSTLELGDSALYLCASSLGDRGNNEQFFGPGTRLTVL.